These 6 T cell receptor beta chains share one sample of origin, sequenced in a study of regulatory T cells in long-lasting Graves disease. The time point: newly diagnosed GD, antithyroid drugs for less than 3 months. PBMC-derived RNA was used for the TCR library. The authors built TCR beta libraries using iRepertoire HTBI primers and Arm-PCR of CDR3 regions. One entry per CDR3 protein results from TCRdb running MiXCR on the multiplex PCR reads. The sample lists over 200,000 distinct CDR3 sequences, around 17% occurring once. The specimen was peripheral blood mononuclear cells (PBMCs), collected at new diagnosis, from a patient treated with antithyroid drugs. These receptors all stem from a female donor with Graves disease.

This clonotype was found many times. V usage is TRBV20-1 and J usage is TRBJ1-1; D perhaps matches TRBD1 (6 bases). V lost 0 bases, J lost 7 bases, and 15 bases lay in between. The CDR3 extends over 14 amino acids. CDR1 is DFQATT and CDR2 is SNEGSKA in the germline V gene (reference sequence). CDR3 in DNA: TGCAGTGCTAGAGATGAGGGGGTGGGACTTGAAGCTTTCTTT. The encoded protein is CSARDEGVGLEAFF.

This clonotype was recorded at least ten times. This chain links TRBV27 with TRBJ1-2, with D unclear. The germline V gene has CDR1 MNHEY and CDR2 SMNVEV (reference sequence). V was clipped by 7 bases and J by 0 bases, with 24 bases between them. This CDR3 has 18 residues. CDR3 in DNA: TGTGCCAGCACCCCCCTGAGAGGTCCCCCATATACTAACTATGGCTACACCTTC. Translated: CASTPLRGPPYTNYGYTF.

This clonotype was seen repeatedly, ten times or more. V and J are TRBV11-2 and TRBJ2-3, with 8 positions matching TRBD2. This CDR3 has 13 amino acids. J gave up 5 bases and V 4 bases, and 2 bases lay outside the gene matches. Germline values: CDR1 SGHAT, CDR2 FQNNGV. CDR3 nucleotide sequence: TGTGCCAGCAGCTCTCTAGCGGGAGATACGCAGTATTTT. Translated: CASSSLAGDTQYF.

This clonotype was recorded at least ten times. This rearrangement joins TRBV2 to TRBJ1-1, with 7 bases fitting TRBD1. Per germline, CDR1 SNHLY and CDR2 FYNNEI. V was clipped by 3 bases and J by 5 bases; unmatched bases: 9. This CDR3 comprises 15 residues. CDR3 amino acids: CASSDQGGAFTEAFF. CDR3 DNA sequence: TGTGCCAGCAGTGATCAAGGGGGCGCGTTTACTGAAGCTTTCTTT.

This clonotype came up many times. This chain links TRBV30 with TRBJ2-5; 15 bases align to TRBD2. V trimming: 7 bases; J trimming: 4 bases; junction bases outside the gene matches: 13. From germline, CDR1 is GTSNPN and CDR2 SVGIG (reference sequence). CDR3 size: 17 residues. The CDR3, as DNA: TGTGCCTATTCACACGGACTAGCGGGAGGGTCTGGAGAGACCCAGTACTTC. Amino acid sequence: CAYSHGLAGGSGETQYF.

The rearrangement links TRBV5-4 to TRBJ1-2, with D unresolved. V lost 4 bases and J 4 bases, leaving 23 bases between the germline ends. The germline V gene has CDR1 SGHNT and CDR2 YYREEE (reference sequence). The CDR3 length is 17 residues. CDR3: CASSNSGYRMGSYGYTF. CDR3 DNA: TGTGCCAGCAGCAACTCAGGATACCGTATGGGAAGCTATGGCTACACCTTC. Based on the CDR3 plus reference TRBV5-4 and TRBJ1-2, the full variable domain is ETGVTQSPTHLIKTRGQQVTLRCSSQSGHNTVSWYQQALGQGPQFIFQYYREEENGRGNFPPRFSGLQFPNYSSELNVNALELDDSALYLCASSNSGYRMGSYGYTFGSGTRLTVV.